This is a list of T cell receptor beta chains from one sample in a study of beta chain features in type 1 diabetes. The repertoire was sequenced with immunoSEQ multiplex PCR; TCRdb's copy has only in-frame clones and lacks some. In the table there are 150,000 to 190,000 clones, 11% of which are singletons. The sample consisted of central memory CD4+ T cells from blood. These receptors all stem from a man between 18 and 35 years old in good health. Each CDR3 is given with its conserved first and last residue. D genes are given only for firm matches. The listing skips clone size in some rows; elsewhere it reads once, few, many or a size class.

TGCAGCTCCTCGACAGGGATTAGCACAGATACGCAGTATTTT,CSSSTGISTDTQYF,TRBJ2-3,-,TRBV29-1,TRBD1
TGTGCCAGCAGCCTTCGGATAGGCACTGAAGCTTTCTTT,CASSLRIGTEAFF,TRBJ1-1,-,TRBV16,-
TGTGCCAGCAGCTTAGTAAGCACCGGGGAGCTGTTTTTT,CASSLVSTGELFF,TRBJ2-2,-,TRBV7-3,-
TGCGCCAGCAGCTTGTCAGGGGACTATGGCTACACCTTC,CASSLSGDYGYTF,TRBJ1-2,-,TRBV5-1,-
TGTGCCAGCCTGCGGTCTGGGGCCAACGTCCTGACTTTC,CASLRSGANVLTF,TRBJ2-6,few,TRBV28,-
TGTGCCAGCTCACTAGCGGGAGGGCCGTTGCGGAATGAGCAGTTCTTC,CASSLAGGPLRNEQFF,TRBJ2-1,-,TRBV7-3,TRBD2
TGTGCCACCAGCGTGGGGCCATATCAGCCCCAGCATTTT,CATSVGPYQPQHF,TRBJ1-5,-,TRBV15,-
TGTGCCAGCAGTTACGGCGGAACAACTAATGAAAAACTGTTTTTT,CASSYGGTTNEKLFF,TRBJ1-4,few,TRBV6-6,-
TGTGCCTTAGCGGACCAAGGGGTTAGAGAGCAGTTCTTC,CALADQGVREQFF,TRBJ2-1,-,TRBV30,-
TGTGCTAGCAGCCCTAGCGGGAGGAACACCGGGGAGCTGTTTTTT,CASSPSGRNTGELFF,TRBJ2-2,few,TRBV7-7,TRBD2
TGTGCCAGCAGCTTGGCCAGCAATCAGCCCCAGCATTTT,CASSLASNQPQHF,TRBJ1-5,-,TRBV5-6,-
TGTGCCAGCACAGCTTATCTAGGAGACATTCAGTACTTC,CASTAYLGDIQYF,TRBJ2-4,many,TRBV7-9,-
TGCGCCAGCAGCCTTACCTTGACAGGAGAGACCCAGTACTTC,CASSLTLTGETQYF,TRBJ2-5,few,TRBV5-1,-
TGTGCCAGCAGTACCGGGACAATTAGCACAGATACGCAGTATTTT,CASSTGTISTDTQYF,TRBJ2-3,few,TRBV28,-
TGTGCCAGCCATGCGGGACAGGAACTAAATGAGCAGTTCTTC,CASHAGQELNEQFF,TRBJ2-1,-,TRBV28,TRBD1
TGTGCCAGCAGTTTCGGGAACCGGGCCGACATTCAGTACTTC,CASSFGNRADIQYF,TRBJ2-4,many,TRBV28,-